These T cell receptor beta chains were read from a single sample in a study of T cell repertoires in cytomegalovirus infection. TCRdb ran MiXCR on the reads and lists one entry per CDR3 protein. The sample consists of a few hundred thousand distinct CDR3 sequences, over 8% of them appearing once. The sample consisted of PBMCs. The receptors shown here come from a human donor in good health (CMV status not recorded). Some clones in this sample may be carry-over from other donors' samples. Each CDR3 is given with its conserved first and last residue.

v_gene	j_gene	CDR3aa
TRBV7-8	TRBJ1-4	CASSLVGAGRGEKLFF
TRBV2	TRBJ2-1	CASSHWGASGRRPVNEQFF
TRBV12-3/TRBV12-4	TRBJ2-3	CASSPSAGTSTDTQYF
TRBV7-2	TRBJ1-2	CASTPEGGHYGYTF
TRBV7-9	TRBJ1-2	CASSTDSLFFYGYTF
TRBV7-9	TRBJ1-4	CASTPGQGEEKLFF
TRBV11-3	TRBJ2-2	CASSPRDRPTGELFF
TRBV20-1	TRBJ1-1	CSAAPGVGTEAFF
TRBV24-1	TRBJ1-5	CATSLQGNQPQHF
TRBV7-2	TRBJ1-2	CASSLQGASGYTF
TRBV7-8	TRBJ1-3	CASSLSAANSGNTIYF
TRBV18	TRBJ2-7	CASSPRGPDYEQYF
TRBV28	TRBJ2-7	CAIRSSFKPYEQYF
TRBV7-6	TRBJ2-2	CASSFRPRAGSTGELFF
TRBV7-2	TRBJ1-1	CASSSLQLTEAFF
TRBV28	TRBJ2-5	CASSSPGLAFRETQYF
TRBV6-8	TRBJ1-2	CAVGQGGYGYTF
TRBV6-1	TRBJ1-6	CASSSGDGRNSPLHF
TRBV6-1	TRBJ1-4	CASSYDTTNEKLFF
TRBV7-9	TRBJ2-7	CASSRLASGGPPGEQYF
TRBV3-1	TRBJ2-2	CASSSRTNTGELFF
TRBV7-9	TRBJ2-1	CASRGRGDNEQFF